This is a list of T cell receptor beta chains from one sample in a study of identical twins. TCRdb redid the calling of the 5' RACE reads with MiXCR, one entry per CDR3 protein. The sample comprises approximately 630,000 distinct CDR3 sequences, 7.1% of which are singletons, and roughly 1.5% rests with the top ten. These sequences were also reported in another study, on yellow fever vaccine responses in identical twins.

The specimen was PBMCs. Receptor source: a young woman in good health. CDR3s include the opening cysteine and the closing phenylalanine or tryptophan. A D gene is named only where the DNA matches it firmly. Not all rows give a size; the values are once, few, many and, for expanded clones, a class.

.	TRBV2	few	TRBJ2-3	TGTGCCAGCCGTTGGATGAGTAGCACAGATACGCAGTATTTT	CASRWMSSTDTQYF
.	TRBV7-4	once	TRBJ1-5	TGTGCCTTCTGTTCCCAGGGAAGAGGGATCGGGGGGTCGGATCAGCCCCAGCATTTT	CAFCSQGRGIGGSDQPQHF
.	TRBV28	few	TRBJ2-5	TGTGCCAGCAGTCCCCCTTGGGGCAGGACCCCTCAAGAGACCCAGTACTTC	CASSPPWGRTPQETQYF
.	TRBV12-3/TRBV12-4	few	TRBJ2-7	TGTGCCAGCAGTCCGACAGGTGGAGGCTACGAGCAGTACTTC	CASSPTGGGYEQYF
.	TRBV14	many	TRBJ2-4	TGTGCCAGCAGCCAAGATTCCGTAACCAAAAACATTCAGTACTTC	CASSQDSVTKNIQYF
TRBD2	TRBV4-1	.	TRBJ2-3	TGCGCCAGCAGCCAAGAAGGGTCCAGCGGGAGGACAGATACGCAGTATTTT	CASSQEGSSGRTDTQYF
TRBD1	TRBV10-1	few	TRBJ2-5	TGCGCCAGCGGACAGGGGCTGTCAGAGACCCAGTACTTC	CASGQGLSETQYF
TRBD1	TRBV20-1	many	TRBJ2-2	TGCAGTGCTGAAAGACAGGGGGCTTGGACCGGGGAGCTGTTTTTT	CSAERQGAWTGELFF
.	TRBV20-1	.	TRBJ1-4	TGCAGTGCTAGAGAGCCAGGGGATGAAAAACTGTTTTTT	CSAREPGDEKLFF
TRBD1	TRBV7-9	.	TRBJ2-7	TGTGCCAGCAGGACAGGGGGCCGCGACGAGCAGTACTTC	CASRTGGRDEQYF
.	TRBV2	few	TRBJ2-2	TGTGCCAGCAGCGAAGGGGAGGCTGTCCATCCCGGGGAGCTGTTTTTT	CASSEGEAVHPGELFF
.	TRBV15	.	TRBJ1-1	TGTGCCACCCGGGGGACGAACACTGAAGCTTTCTTT	CATRGTNTEAFF
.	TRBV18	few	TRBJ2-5	TGTGCCAGCTCACCTTGGCGGCGGGAGACCCAGTACTTC	CASSPWRRETQYF
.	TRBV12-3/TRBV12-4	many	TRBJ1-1	TGTGCCAGCAGTTTCCTGAGACGGGGGGCTGAAGCTTTCTTT	CASSFLRRGAEAFF
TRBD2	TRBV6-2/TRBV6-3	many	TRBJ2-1	TGTGCCAGCAGTTACTACCCAGCGGGAGGGGTTGAGCAGTTCTTC	CASSYYPAGGVEQFF
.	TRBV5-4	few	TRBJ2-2	TGTGCCAGCAACCCTCTTGGAGGCGGGGAGCTGTTTTTT	CASNPLGGGELFF
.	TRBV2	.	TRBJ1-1	TGTGCCAGCAGTGAAGCATCAGGCCGGGGCACTGAAGCTTTCTTT	CASSEASGRGTEAFF
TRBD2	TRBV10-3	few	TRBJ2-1	TGTGCCATCAGTGAGTACGGGTTGCGGGAGAGCGAGCAGTTCTTC	CAISEYGLRESEQFF
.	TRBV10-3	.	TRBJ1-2	TGTGCCATCAGTGACCGTACAGGGATGAGCACCTTC	CAISDRTGMSTF
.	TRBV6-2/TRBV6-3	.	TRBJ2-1	TGTGCCAGCAGTTGGACGTACAATGAGCAGTTCTTC	CASSWTYNEQFF
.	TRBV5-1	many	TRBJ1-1	TGCGCCAGCAGCTTAGTGGCAGGGGCAAACACTGAAGCTTTCTTT	CASSLVAGANTEAFF
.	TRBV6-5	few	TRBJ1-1	TGTGCCAGCAGTTACGCGAATACTAACAGGATTACTGAAGCTTTCTTT	CASSYANTNRITEAFF
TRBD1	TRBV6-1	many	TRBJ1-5	TGTGCCAGCAGTGTTGGGACAGGGGGACAGCCCCAGCATTTT	CASSVGTGGQPQHF
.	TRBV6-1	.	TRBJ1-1	TGTGCCAGCAGTGAAGACCGCAGATTGAACACTGAAGCTTTCTTT	CASSEDRRLNTEAFF
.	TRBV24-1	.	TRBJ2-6	TGTGCCACCAGTGCTCGGGGTTCTGGGGCCAACGTCCTGACTTTC	CATSARGSGANVLTF
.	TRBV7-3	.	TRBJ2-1	TGTGCCAGCAGCTTAACAGGGTCTTTGTCCGATGAGCAGTTCTTC	CASSLTGSLSDEQFF
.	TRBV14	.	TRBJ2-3	TGTGCCAGCAGCCAAGATATCAGGGTTAACGCAGATACGCAGTATTTT	CASSQDIRVNADTQYF
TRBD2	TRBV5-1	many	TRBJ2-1	TGCGCCAGCAGCTTACTAGCGGGAGTTGAGCAGTTCTTC	CASSLLAGVEQFF
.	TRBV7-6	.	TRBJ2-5	TGTGCCAGCAGCGGAAGTACGGTTGCTTTTCAGACCCAGTACTTC	CASSGSTVAFQTQYF
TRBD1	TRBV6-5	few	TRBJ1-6	TGTGCCAGCAGTTCACGGGACAGTCCGGGATCACCCCTCCACTTT	CASSSRDSPGSPLHF
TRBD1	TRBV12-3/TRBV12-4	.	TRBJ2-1	TGTGCCAGCAGTTTCCGAATACAGGGGGCGACCTACAATGAGCAGTTCTTC	CASSFRIQGATYNEQFF
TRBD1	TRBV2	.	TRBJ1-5	TGTGCCAGTGAAACTGGACAGGGGGACCAGCCCCAGCATTTT	CASETGQGDQPQHF
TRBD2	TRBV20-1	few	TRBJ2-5	TGCAGTGCTAGAGTAGCGGGGGGCCCCTCAGAGACCCAGTACTTC	CSARVAGGPSETQYF
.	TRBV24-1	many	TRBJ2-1	TGTGCCACCAGTGATTCCTGGTACGTTGAGCAGTTCTTC	CATSDSWYVEQFF
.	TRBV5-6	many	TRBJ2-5	TGTGCCAGCAGCTTGTCAGGAAACATCGCCCAAGAGACCCAGTACTTC	CASSLSGNIAQETQYF